This TCR beta chain stems from a study of T cell responses to AZD1222 COVID-19 vaccine. Profiling relied on immunoSEQ multiplex PCR, and the TCRdb table lists in-frame clones only, not all of them. The profile shows approximately 150,000 clones, about 90% of them singletons. The table lists this clone with a count of one. The TCR comes from an adult in good health. The sequences come from peripheral blood, collected on day 0 of AZD1222 vaccination.

The CDR3 reads CASTPGQQLSYYEQYF. The CDR3 nucleotides are TGTGCCAGCACCCCGGGGCAACAGCTCAGTTACTACGAGCAGTACTTC. The V gene is TRBV2, the J gene TRBJ2-7; D might be TRBD1 or TRBD2, each matching 5 bases. V dropped 7 bases and J dropped 3 bases, with 22 bases sitting between them. The CDR3 has 16 amino acids. Germline lookup yields CDR1 SNHLY and CDR2 FYNNEI.